This TCR beta chain was sequenced in a study of tumor-infiltrating lymphocytes in primary liver carcinoma. Study overall: The tumors ranged from about 4.2 to 11 cm across and fell within stage T1-T3 N0M0. General study results and limits: The proportion of top clones found throughout all five tumor regions was only about 7.5-25%.

Without any cell sorting, about 20-32 mg of bulk tissue yielded co-extracted RNA and DNA. The patients carried chronic HBV infection and had received no treatment. There are 15 residues in the CDR3. Germline V gene lookup returns CDR1 SGHNT and CDR2 YENEEA. To note about this clonotype: Its antigen is still unknown. This CDR3 is missing its conserved last phenylalanine or tryptophan, likely due to a read error.

Reverse transcription of about 500 ng total RNA with a constant-region primer produced TCR beta cDNA. Amplification in three nested multiplex PCR rounds with slightly modified ARM-PCR gave rise to TCR beta libraries. It was with TRBV1-TRBV30 forward primers and a C-beta reverse primer that the first two PCR rounds were run, at roughly 10 cycles each. TCRdb itself ran the multiplex PCR reads through MiXCR, one entry per CDR3 protein. The table lists around 26,000 distinct CDR3 sequences, nearly 80% of them singletons, with around half in the top ten. This clonotype originated in a man aged 35 to 55 with primary liver carcinoma and hepatitis B virus infection. Specimen: liver tumor tissue from sampling region 3. Subset here: tumor region T3, left-lateral pole. The rearrangement uses TRBV11-3 and TRBJ2-3; D not resolved. The CDR3 nucleotides are TGTGCCAGCAGCTTAGAGTCCGGACGCACAGTTACGCAGTATATT. This encodes CASSLESGRTVTQYI.